Listed here are 13 T cell receptor beta chains from one sample, sequenced in a study of beta chain features in type 1 diabetes. The study reverse transcribed the entire isolated RNA, so it sequenced expressed TCRB transcripts. Produced via immunoSEQ multiplex PCR; TCRdb's table is partial and in-frame only. The sample records around 430,000 clones, approximately 31% being singletons. Sequencing was carried out using naive CD4+ T cells from blood. These receptors were collected from a man aged 18 to 30 in good health.

The genes are TRBV9 and TRBJ1-3; 8 nucleotides align to TRBD1. The CDR3 is made up of 15 amino acids. The germline V gene encodes CDR1 SGDLS and CDR2 YYNGEE. J lost 3 bases, V lost 2 bases, and 4 bases had no gene match. In DNA form, the CDR3 reads TGTGCCAGCAGCGTTGGACAGGGAGGTGGAAACACCATATATTTT. Its protein is CASSVGQGGGNTIYF.

This clone was detected a few times. The chain is built from TRBV28 and TRBJ1-3, with D tentatively TRBD1 (5 bases). Trimming removed 8 bases at V and 7 bases at J, with 9 bases between. Germline V gives CDR1 MDHEN, CDR2 SYDVKM. This CDR3 is built from 11 residues. The DNA of the CDR3 is TGTGCCAGCTCCCCAGGGAACACCATATATTTT. Amino acids: CASSPGNTIYF.

The DNA for the CDR3 is TGTGCCAGCAGCTTAATAGGGGGCTGGGGCAATCAGCCCCAGCATTTT. It encodes CASSLIGGWGNQPQHF. This chain connects TRBV7-2 to TRBJ1-5; TRBD1 matches at 7 bases. This CDR3 spans 16 amino acids. CDR1 is SGHTA, CDR2 FQGNSA, per germline. V lost 2 bases to trimming and J lost 2 bases; unmatched junction nucleotides: 6.

There are a few counts of this clone. The sample has other DNA sequences that encode this CDR3 too. This chain joins TRBV30 and TRBJ1-3; D uncertain. Between the trimmed V and J ends, which lost 1 base and 4 bases, there was a span of 2 bases. Germline V gene sequence: CDR1 GTSNPN, CDR2 SVGIG (reference sequence). The CDR3 length is 11 residues. The CDR3 region is CAWSGGNTIYF. For the CDR3, the DNA is TGTGCCTGGAGTGGAGGAAACACCATATATTTT. Based on the CDR3 plus reference TRBV30 and TRBJ1-3, the full variable domain is SQTIHQWPATLVQPVGSPLSLECTVEGTSNPNLYWYRQAAGRGLQLLFYSVGIGQISSEVPQNLSASRPQDRQFILSSKKLLLSDSGFYLCAWSGGNTIYFGEGSWLTVV.

The chain recombines TRBV25-1 with TRBJ2-1; no firm D call. The CDR3 is 15 residues long. The germline V gene encodes CDR1 MGHDK and CDR2 SYGVNS. V was cut by 2 bases and J by 5 bases, with 13 bases left in between. In DNA form, the CDR3 reads TGTGCCAGCAGTGAAAGCCTATCAGGCCACAATGAGCAGTTCTTC. Encoded protein: CASSESLSGHNEQFF.

The rearrangement links TRBV18 to TRBJ1-4, with no clear D. V shed 2 bases and J shed 8 bases, with 15 bases lying between them. Per germline, CDR1 KGHSH and CDR2 LQKENI. The CDR3 extends over 15 amino acids. This chain's CDR3 is CASSPRSEEKEKLFF. In DNA form, the CDR3 reads TGTGCCAGCTCACCAAGATCCGAGGAGAAGGAAAAACTGTTTTTT.

The chain links TRBV15 to TRBJ2-5; 11 nucleotides align to TRBD2. This CDR3 contains 14 residues. V dropped 9 bases and J dropped 4; count of bases not matched to a gene: 7. In germline, CDR1 is LNHNV, CDR2 YYDKDF (reference sequence). CDR3 protein: CATRSSGRGETQYF. For the CDR3, the DNA is TGTGCCACTCGGAGTAGCGGGAGGGGAGAGACCCAGTACTTC.

The chain carries TRBV18 and TRBJ2-1; the D gene is possibly TRBD2 (5 bases). The CDR3 runs to 13 residues. Germline V gives CDR1 KGHSH, CDR2 LQKENI. Between the trimmed V and J ends, which lost 3 bases and 9 bases, there was a span of 12 bases. CDR3 amino acids: CASSPLPRAEQFF. The CDR3 DNA follows: TGTGCCAGCTCACCCCTCCCGAGGGCTGAGCAGTTCTTC. Complete variable domain (other parts from reference TRBV18 and TRBJ2-1): NAGVMQNPRHLVRRRGQEARLRCSPMKGHSHVYWYRQLPEEGLKFMVYLQKENIIDESGMPKERFSAEFPKEGPSILRIQQVVRGDSAAYFCASSPLPRAEQFFGPGTRLTVL.

This clone was counted only a few times. The chain has TRBV19 and TRBJ2-6; D is uncertain. This CDR3 contains 14 residues. From germline, CDR1 is LNHDA and CDR2 SQIVND (reference sequence). Trimming pared 3 bases from V and 1 base from J, leaving 4 bases between. CDR3 in amino acids: CASSIESGANVLTF. CDR3 in DNA: TGTGCCAGTAGTATCGAGTCTGGGGCCAACGTCCTGACTTTC. The entire variable domain, with the rest obtained from reference TRBV19 and TRBJ2-6, is as follows: DGGITQSPKYLFRKEGQNVTLSCEQNLNHDAMYWYRQDPGQGLRLIYYSQIVNDFQKGDIAEGYSVSREKKESFPLTVTSAQKNPTAFYLCASSIESGANVLTFGAGSRLTVL.

The chain couples TRBV9 to TRBJ1-2; D gene uncertain. The CDR3 runs to 17 residues. CDR1 and CDR2 (germline): SGDLS, YYNGEE. V dropped 0 bases and J dropped 0 bases, with 15 bases sitting between them. The CDR3 DNA sequence: TGTGCCAGCAGCGTAGGAGAGGGTTATAGCCCTAACTATGGCTACACCTTC. It yields the protein CASSVGEGYSPNYGYTF.

The rearrangement links TRBV5-1 to TRBJ2-5, with 7 bases matching TRBD1. Per germline, CDR1 SGHRS and CDR2 YFSETQ. Trimming cost V 4 bases and J 5 bases; bases outside gene matches: 8. The CDR3 contains 14 residues. CDR3 sequence: CASSVGQDRETQYF. The CDR3 bases are TGCGCCAGCAGCGTCGGACAGGATCGGGAGACCCAGTACTTC.

In regard to this clone: The same CDR3 is also encoded by other DNA sequences in this sample. CDR3 in amino acids: CASSRSYEQYF. The CDR3, as DNA: TGTGCCAGCAGCCGATCCTACGAGCAGTACTTC. J is TRBJ2-7 and V is TRBV6-5, with D uncertain. This CDR3 contains 11 residues. Germline loops: CDR1 MNHEY, CDR2 SVGAGI. V gave up 6 bases and J gave up 1 base, with 4 bases separating them.

The V call is TRBV28, the J call TRBJ2-1; D remains ambiguous. CDR1 is MDHEN and CDR2 is SYDVKM in the germline V gene. Trimming shortened V by 2 bases and J by 8 bases, and 7 bases separated the two germline ends. The CDR3 has 12 amino acids. DNA for the CDR3: TGTGCCAGCAGTTTAAACCCCCATGAGCAGTTCTTC. Translation gives CASSLNPHEQFF. Combining the CDR3 with reference TRBV28 and TRBJ2-1 gives the whole variable domain DVKVTQSSRYLVKRTGEKVFLECVQDMDHENMFWYRQDPGLGLRLIYFSYDVKMKEKGDIPEGYSVSREKKERFSLILESASTNQTSMYLCASSLNPHEQFFGPGTRLTVL.